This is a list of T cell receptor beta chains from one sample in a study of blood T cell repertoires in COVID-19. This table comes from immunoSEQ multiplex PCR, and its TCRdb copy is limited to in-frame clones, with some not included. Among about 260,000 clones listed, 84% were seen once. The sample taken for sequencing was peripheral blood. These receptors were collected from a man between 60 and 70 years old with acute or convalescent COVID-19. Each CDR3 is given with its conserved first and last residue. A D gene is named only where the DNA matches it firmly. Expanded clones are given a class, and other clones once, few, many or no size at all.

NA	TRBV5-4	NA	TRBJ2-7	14	CASNQQGGFYEQYF	TGTGCCAGCAACCAACAGGGGGGGTTCTACGAGCAGTACTTC
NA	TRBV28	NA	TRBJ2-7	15	CASSLPGLANYEQYF	TGTGCCAGCAGTTTACCGGGACTGGCAAACTACGAGCAGTACTTC
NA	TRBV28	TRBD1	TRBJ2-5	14	CASFPTGLKETQYF	TGTGCCAGCTTCCCGACAGGGCTTAAAGAGACCCAGTACTTC
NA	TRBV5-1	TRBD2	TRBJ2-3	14	CASSSGLAPDTQYF	TGCGCCAGCAGCTCGGGACTAGCCCCAGATACGCAGTATTTT
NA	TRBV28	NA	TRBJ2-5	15	CASSALGGGIETQYF	TGTGCCAGCAGTGCCCTGGGGGGTGGGATAGAGACCCAGTACTTC
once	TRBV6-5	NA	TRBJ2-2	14	CASTALVDTGELFF	TGTGCCAGCACCGCACTCGTGGACACCGGGGAGCTGTTTTTT
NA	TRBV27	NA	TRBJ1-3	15	CASSRGPVSGNTIYF	TGTGCCAGCAGCCGTGGTCCGGTCTCTGGAAACACCATATATTTT
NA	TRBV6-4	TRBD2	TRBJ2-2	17	CASKILAGVGNTGELFF	TGTGCCAGCAAAATCCTAGCGGGAGTTGGGAACACCGGGGAGCTGTTTTTT
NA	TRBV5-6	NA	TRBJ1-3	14	CASSLTGSGNTIYF	TGTGCCAGCAGCCTTACAGGGTCTGGAAACACCATATATTTT
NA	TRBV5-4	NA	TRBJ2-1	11	CASNQAGRKFF	TGTGCCAGCAACCAGGCGGGGAGAAAGTTCTTC
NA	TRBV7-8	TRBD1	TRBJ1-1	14	CASSPGQGGTEAFF	TGTGCCAGCAGCCCGGGACAGGGGGGCACTGAAGCTTTCTTT
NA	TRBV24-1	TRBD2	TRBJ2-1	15	CATSESSGRLNEQFF	TGTGCCACCAGTGAGTCTAGCGGGAGGTTGAATGAGCAGTTCTTC
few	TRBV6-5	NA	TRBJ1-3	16	CASSYDSRGRGNTIYF	TGTGCCAGCAGTTATGACTCCAGGGGAAGAGGAAACACCATATATTTT
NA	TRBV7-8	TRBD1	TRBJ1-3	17	CASSSLTGAPSGNTIYF	TGTGCCAGCAGCTCCTTGACAGGGGCCCCTTCTGGAAACACCATATATTTT
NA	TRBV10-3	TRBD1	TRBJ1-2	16	CAISEPRTGGYYGYTF	TGTGCCATCAGTGAGCCAAGGACAGGGGGTTACTATGGCTACACCTTC